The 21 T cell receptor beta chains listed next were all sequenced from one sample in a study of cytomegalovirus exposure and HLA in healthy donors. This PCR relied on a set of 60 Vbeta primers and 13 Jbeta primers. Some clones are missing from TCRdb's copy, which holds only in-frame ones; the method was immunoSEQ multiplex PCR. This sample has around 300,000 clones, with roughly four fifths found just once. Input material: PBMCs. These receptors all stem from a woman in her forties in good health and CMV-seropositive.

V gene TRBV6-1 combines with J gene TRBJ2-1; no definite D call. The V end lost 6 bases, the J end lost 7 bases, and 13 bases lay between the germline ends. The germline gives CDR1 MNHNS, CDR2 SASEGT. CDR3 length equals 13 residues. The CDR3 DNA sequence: TGTGCCAGCAGACAACGAGGTGAGAATGAGCAGTTCTTC. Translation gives CASRQRGENEQFF.

Written as DNA, the CDR3 is TGCGCCAGCTCCAAGAGCTCTGGAAACACCATATATTTT. This gives the protein CASSKSSGNTIYF. The chain uses TRBV10-2 and TRBJ1-3; D gene ambiguous. Germline CDR1 and CDR2: WSHSY and SAAADI. V shed 8 bases and J shed 0 bases, with 8 bases lying between them. CDR3 length: 13 residues.

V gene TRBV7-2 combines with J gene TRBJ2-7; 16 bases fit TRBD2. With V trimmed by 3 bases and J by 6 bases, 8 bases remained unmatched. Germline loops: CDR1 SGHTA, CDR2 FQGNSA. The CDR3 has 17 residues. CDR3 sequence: CASSFSGTSGRASEQYF. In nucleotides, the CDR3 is TGTGCCAGCAGCTTTTCCGGGACTAGCGGGAGGGCCTCCGAGCAGTACTTC.

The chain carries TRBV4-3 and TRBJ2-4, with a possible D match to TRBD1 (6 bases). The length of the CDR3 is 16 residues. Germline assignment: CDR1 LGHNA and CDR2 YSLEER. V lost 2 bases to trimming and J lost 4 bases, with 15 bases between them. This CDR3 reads CASSQSLTGKKNIQYF. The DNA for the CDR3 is TGCGCCAGCAGCCAATCTCTGACAGGAAAGAAAAACATTCAGTACTTC.

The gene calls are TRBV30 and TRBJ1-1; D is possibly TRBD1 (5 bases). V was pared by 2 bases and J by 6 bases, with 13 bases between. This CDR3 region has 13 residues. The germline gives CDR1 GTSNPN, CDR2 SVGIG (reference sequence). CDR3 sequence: CAWSMQGGAEAFF. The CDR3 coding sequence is TGTGCCTGGAGTATGCAGGGTGGCGCTGAAGCTTTCTTT.

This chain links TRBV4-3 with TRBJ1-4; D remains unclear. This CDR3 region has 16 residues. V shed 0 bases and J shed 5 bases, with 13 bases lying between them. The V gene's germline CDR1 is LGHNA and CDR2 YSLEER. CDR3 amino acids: CASSQESGVRNEKLFF. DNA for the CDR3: TGCGCCAGCAGCCAAGAGTCGGGAGTCCGAAATGAAAAACTGTTTTTT.

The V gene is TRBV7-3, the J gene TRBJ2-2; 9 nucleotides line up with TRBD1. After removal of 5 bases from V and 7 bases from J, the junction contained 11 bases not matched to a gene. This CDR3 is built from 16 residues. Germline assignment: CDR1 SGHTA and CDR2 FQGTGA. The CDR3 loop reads CASSPGQGWGSGELFF. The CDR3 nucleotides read TGTGCCAGCAGCCCCGGACAGGGGTGGGGAAGCGGGGAGCTGTTTTTT.

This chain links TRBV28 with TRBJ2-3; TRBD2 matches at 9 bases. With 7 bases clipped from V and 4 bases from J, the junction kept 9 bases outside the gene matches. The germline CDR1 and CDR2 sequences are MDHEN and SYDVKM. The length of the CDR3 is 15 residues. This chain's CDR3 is CASKEREVRADTQYF. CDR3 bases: TGTGCCAGCAAAGAGCGGGAGGTAAGGGCAGATACGCAGTATTTT.

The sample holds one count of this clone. In DNA form, the CDR3 reads TGTGCCAGCAGTGCTCGTATGCTAGCGGGATGGGAGCAGTACTTC. Its translation is CASSARMLAGWEQYF. The chain uses TRBV25-1 and TRBJ2-7, with TRBD2 matching over 9 bases. J was trimmed by 7 bases and V by 4 bases; bases with no gene match: 11. This CDR3 spans 15 amino acids. Germline CDR1 is MGHDK and CDR2 is SYGVNS.

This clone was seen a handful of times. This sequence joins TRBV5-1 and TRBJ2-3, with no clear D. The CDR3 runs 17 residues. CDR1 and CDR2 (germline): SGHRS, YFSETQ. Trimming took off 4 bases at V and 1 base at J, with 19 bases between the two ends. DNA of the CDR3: TGCGCCAGCAGCCCGGGTCTACTCCTTGGAGGCACAGATACGCAGTATTTT. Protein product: CASSPGLLLGGTDTQYF. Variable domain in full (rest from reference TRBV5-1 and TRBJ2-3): KAGVTQTPRYLIKTRGQQVTLSCSPISGHRSVSWYQQTPGQGLQFLFEYFSETQRNKGNFPGRFSGRQFSNSRSEMNVSTLELGDSALYLCASSPGLLLGGTDTQYFGPGTRLTVL.

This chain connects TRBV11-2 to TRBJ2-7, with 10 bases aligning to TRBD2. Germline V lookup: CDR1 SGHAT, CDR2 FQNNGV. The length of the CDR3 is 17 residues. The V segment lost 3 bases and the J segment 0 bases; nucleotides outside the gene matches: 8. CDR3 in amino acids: CASSFLGSGRPSYEQYF. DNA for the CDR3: TGTGCCAGCAGCTTTCTCGGTAGCGGGAGGCCCTCCTACGAGCAGTACTTC.

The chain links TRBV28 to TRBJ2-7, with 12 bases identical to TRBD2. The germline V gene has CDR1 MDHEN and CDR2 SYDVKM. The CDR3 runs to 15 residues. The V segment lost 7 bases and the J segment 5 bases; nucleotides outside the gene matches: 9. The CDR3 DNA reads TGTGCCAGCACCCGAACTGGACTAGCGGGAAACGAGCAGTACTTC. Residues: CASTRTGLAGNEQYF.

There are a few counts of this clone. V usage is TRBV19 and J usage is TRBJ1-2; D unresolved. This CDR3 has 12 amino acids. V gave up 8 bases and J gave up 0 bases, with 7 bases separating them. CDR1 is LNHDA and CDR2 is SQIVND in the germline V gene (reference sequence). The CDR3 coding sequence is TGTGCCAGTTTGGGCTCTAACTATGGCTACACCTTC. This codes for CASLGSNYGYTF.

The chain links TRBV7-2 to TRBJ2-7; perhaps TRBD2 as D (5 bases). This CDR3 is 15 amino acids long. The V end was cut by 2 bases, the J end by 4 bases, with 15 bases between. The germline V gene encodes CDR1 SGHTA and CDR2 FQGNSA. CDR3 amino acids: CASSLPPDSFYEQYF. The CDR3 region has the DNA TGTGCCAGCAGCTTACCCCCGGACTCCTTTTACGAGCAGTACTTC.

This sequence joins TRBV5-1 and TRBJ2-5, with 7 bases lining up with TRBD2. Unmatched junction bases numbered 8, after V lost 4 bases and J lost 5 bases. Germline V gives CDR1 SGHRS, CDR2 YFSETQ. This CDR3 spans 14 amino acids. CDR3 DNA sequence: TGCGCCAGCAGCCGGGGGGAGGGGAAGGAGACCCAGTACTTC. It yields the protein CASSRGEGKETQYF.

The CDR3 DNA is TGCGCCAGCAGCCAAGCGCGGGGTGGGACTGAAGCTTTCTTT. It yields the protein CASSQARGGTEAFF. V usage is TRBV4-3 and J usage is TRBJ1-1; D is unclear. The V end lost 1 base, the J end lost 5 bases, and 11 bases lay between the germline ends. Per the germline V gene, CDR1 is LGHNA and CDR2 is YSLEER. The CDR3 has 14 amino acids.

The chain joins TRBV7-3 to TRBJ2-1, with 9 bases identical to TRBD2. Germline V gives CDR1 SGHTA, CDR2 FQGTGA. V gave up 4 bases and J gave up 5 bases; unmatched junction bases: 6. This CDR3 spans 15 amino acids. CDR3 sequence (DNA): TGTGCCAGCAGCTCAACTAGCGGGCCGAACAATGAGCAGTTCTTC. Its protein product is CASSSTSGPNNEQFF.

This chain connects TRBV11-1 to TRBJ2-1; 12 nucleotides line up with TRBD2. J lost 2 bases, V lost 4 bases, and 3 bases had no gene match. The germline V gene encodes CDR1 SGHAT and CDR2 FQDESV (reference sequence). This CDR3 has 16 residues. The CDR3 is CASSSWTSGAYNEQFF. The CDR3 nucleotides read TGTGCCAGCAGCTCCTGGACTAGCGGGGCCTACAATGAGCAGTTCTTC.

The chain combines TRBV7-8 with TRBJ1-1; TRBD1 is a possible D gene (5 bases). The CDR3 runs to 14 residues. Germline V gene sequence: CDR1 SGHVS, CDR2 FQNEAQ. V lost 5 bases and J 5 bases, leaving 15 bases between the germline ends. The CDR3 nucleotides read TGTGCCAGCAGCCCCGTAAGGCGGGGGACTGAAGCTTTCTTT. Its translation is CASSPVRRGTEAFF.

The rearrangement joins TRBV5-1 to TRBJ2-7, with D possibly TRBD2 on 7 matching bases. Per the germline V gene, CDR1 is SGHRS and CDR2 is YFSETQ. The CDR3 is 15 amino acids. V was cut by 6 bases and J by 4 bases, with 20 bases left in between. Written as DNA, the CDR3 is TGCGCCAGCACTGAAAGCGGGACAAGCAAGTACGAGCAGTACTTC. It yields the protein CASTESGTSKYEQYF. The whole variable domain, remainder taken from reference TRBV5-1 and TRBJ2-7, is KAGVTQTPRYLIKTRGQQVTLSCSPISGHRSVSWYQQTPGQGLQFLFEYFSETQRNKGNFPGRFSGRQFSNSRSEMNVSTLELGDSALYLCASTESGTSKYEQYFGPGTRLTVT.

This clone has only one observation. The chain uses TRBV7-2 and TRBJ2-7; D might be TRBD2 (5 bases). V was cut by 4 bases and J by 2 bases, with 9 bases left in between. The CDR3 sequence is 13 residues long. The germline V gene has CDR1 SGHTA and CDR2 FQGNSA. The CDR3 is CASSSQTTYEQYF. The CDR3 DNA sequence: TGTGCCAGCAGCTCTCAGACTACCTACGAGCAGTACTTC.